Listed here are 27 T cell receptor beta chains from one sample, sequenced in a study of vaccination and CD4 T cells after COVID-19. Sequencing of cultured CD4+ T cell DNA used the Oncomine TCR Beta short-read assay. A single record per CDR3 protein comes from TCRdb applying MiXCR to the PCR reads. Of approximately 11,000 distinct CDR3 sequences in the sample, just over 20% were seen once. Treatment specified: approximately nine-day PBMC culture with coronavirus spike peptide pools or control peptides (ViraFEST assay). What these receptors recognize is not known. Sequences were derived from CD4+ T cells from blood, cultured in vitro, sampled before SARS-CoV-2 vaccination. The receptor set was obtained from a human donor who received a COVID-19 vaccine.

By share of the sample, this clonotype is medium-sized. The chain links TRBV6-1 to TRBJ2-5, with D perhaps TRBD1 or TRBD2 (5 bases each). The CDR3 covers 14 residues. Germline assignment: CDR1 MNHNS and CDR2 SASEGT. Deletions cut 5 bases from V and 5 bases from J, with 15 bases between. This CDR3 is CASSTGRWGETQYF. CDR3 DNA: TGTGCCAGCAGTACGGGACGATGGGGGGAGACCCAGTACTTC.

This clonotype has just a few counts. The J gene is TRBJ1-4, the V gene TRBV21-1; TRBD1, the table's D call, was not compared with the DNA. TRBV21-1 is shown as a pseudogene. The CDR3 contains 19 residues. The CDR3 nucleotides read TGTGCCAGCAGCAAAGGAGACGGGACGGACTATGCAACTAATGAAAAACTGTTTTTT. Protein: CASSKGDGTDYATNEKLFF.

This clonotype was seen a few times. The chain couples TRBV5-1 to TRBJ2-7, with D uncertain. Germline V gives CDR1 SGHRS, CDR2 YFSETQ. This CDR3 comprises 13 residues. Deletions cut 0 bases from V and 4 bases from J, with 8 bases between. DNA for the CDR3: TGCGCCAGCAGCTTGGGACATCGTTACGAGCAGTACTTC. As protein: CASSLGHRYEQYF.

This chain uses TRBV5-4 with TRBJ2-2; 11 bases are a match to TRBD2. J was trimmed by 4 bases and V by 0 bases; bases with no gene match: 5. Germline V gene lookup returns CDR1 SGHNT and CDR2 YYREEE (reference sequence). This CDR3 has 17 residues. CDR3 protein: CASSLDLLAGATGELFF. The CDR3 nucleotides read TGTGCCAGCAGCTTGGATTTACTAGCGGGGGCCACCGGGGAGCTGTTTTTT.

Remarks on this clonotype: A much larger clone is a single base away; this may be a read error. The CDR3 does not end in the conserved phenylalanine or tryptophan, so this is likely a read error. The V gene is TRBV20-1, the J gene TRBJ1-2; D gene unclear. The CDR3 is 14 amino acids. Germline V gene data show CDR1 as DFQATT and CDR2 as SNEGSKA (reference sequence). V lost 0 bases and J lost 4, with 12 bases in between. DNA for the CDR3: TGCAGTGCTAGAGAGGTCGCTTCATCCTATGGCTACACCTTA. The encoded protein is CSAREVASSYGYTL.

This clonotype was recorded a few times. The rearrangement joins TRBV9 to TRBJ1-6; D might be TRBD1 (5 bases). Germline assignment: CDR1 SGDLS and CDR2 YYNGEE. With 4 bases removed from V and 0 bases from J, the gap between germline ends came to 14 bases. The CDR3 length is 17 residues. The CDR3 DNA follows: TGTGCCAGCAGCACAACTTACAGGAGCTCCTATAATTCACCCCTCCACTTT. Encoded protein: CASSTTYRSSYNSPLHF. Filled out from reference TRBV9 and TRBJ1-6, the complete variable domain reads DSGVTQTPKHLITATGQRVTLRCSPRSGDLSVYWYQQSLDQGLQFLIQYYNGEERAKGNILERFSAQQFPDLHSELNLSSLELGDSALYFCASSTTYRSSYNSPLHFGNGTRLTVT.

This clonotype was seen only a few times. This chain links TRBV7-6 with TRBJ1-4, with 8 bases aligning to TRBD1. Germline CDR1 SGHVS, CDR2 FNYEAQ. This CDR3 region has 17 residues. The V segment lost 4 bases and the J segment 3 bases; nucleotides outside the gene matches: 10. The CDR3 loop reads CASSSRRPGQANEKLFF. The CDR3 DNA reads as TGTGCCAGCAGCTCCCGTCGGCCGGGACAGGCTAATGAAAAACTGTTTTTT.

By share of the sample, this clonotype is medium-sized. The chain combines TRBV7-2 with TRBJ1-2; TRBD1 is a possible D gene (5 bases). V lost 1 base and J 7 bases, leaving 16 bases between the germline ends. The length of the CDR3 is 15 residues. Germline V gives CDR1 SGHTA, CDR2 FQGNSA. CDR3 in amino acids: CASSLDSDSPLGYTF. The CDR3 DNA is TGTGCCAGCAGCTTAGATTCCGACAGCCCTCTTGGCTACACCTTC. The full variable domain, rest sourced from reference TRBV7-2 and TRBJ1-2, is GAGVSQSPSNKVTEKGKDVELRCDPISGHTALYWYRQSLGQGLEFLIYFQGNSAPDKSGLPSDRFSAERTGGSVSTLTIQRTQQEDSAVYLCASSLDSDSPLGYTFGSGTRLTVV.

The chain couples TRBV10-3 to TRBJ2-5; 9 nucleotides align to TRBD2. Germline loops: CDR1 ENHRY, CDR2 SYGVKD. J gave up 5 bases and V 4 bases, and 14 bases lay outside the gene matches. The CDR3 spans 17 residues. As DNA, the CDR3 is TGTGCCATCAGTGCCCTCCCCGGCGGGGGGGCCACGGAGACCCAGTACTTC. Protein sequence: CAISALPGGGATETQYF.

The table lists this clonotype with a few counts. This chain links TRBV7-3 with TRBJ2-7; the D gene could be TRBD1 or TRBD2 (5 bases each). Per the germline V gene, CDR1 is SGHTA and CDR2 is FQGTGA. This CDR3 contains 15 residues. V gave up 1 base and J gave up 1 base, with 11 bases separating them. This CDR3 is CASSLMQGASYEQYF. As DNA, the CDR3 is TGTGCCAGCAGCTTAATGCAGGGAGCTTCCTACGAGCAGTACTTC.

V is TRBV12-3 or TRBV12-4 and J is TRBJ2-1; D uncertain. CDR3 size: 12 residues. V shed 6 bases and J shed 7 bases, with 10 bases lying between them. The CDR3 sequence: CASSISDNEQFF. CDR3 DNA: TGTGCCAGCAGCATCTCGGATAATGAGCAGTTCTTC.

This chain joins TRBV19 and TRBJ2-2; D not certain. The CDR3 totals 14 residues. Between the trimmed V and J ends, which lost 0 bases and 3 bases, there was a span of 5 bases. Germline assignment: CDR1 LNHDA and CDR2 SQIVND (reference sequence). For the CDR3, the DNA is TGTGCCAGTAGTATAGATATGGACACCGGGGAGCTGTTTTTT. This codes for CASSIDMDTGELFF.

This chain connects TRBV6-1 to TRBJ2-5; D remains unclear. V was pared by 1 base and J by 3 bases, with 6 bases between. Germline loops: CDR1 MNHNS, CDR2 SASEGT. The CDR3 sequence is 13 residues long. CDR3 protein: CASSEVIKETQYF. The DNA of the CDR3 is TGTGCCAGCAGTGAAGTGATTAAAGAGACCCAGTACTTC.

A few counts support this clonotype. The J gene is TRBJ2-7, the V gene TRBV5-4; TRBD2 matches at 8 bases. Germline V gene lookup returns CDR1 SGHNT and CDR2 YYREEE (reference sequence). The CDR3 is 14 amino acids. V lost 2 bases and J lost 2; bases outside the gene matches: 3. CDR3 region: CASSFGGGPYEQYF. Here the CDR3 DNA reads TGTGCCAGCAGCTTCGGCGGGGGGCCCTACGAGCAGTACTTC.

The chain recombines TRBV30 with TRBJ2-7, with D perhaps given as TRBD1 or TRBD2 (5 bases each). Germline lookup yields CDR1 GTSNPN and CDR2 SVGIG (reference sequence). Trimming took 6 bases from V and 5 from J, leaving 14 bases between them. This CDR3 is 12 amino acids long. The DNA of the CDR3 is TGTGCCTGCACGGGACCGCTCCACGAGCAGTACTTC. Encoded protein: CACTGPLHEQYF.

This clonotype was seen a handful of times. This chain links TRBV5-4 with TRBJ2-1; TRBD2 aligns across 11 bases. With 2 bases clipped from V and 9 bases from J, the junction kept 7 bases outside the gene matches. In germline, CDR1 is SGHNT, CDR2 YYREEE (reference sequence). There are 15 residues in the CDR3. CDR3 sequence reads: CASSFDSGGATEQFF. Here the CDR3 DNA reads TGTGCCAGCAGCTTTGATAGCGGGGGGGCCACTGAGCAGTTCTTC. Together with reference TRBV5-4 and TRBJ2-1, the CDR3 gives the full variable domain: ETGVTQSPTHLIKTRGQQVTLRCSSQSGHNTVSWYQQALGQGPQFIFQYYREEENGRGNFPPRFSGLQFPNYSSELNVNALELDDSALYLCASSFDSGGATEQFFGPGTRLTVL.

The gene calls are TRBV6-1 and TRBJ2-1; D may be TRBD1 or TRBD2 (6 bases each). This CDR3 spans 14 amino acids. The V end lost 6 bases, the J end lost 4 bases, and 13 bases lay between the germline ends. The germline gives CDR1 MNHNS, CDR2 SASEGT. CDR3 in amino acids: CASSWGAPYNEQFF. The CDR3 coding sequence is TGTGCCAGCAGCTGGGGGGCACCTTACAATGAGCAGTTCTTC.

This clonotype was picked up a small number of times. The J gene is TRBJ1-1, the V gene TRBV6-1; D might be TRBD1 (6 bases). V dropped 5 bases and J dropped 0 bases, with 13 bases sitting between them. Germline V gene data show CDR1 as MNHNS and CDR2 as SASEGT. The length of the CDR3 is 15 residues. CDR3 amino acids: CASSKDRLMNTEAFF. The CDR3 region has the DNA TGTGCCAGCAGTAAGGACAGACTAATGAACACTGAAGCTTTCTTT.

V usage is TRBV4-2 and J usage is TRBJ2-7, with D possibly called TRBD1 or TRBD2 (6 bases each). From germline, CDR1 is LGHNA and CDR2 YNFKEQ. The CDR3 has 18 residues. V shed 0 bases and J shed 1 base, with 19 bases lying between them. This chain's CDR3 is CASSQDWVQGGRSYEQYF. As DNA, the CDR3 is TGTGCCAGCAGCCAAGATTGGGTACAGGGTGGGAGGTCCTACGAGCAGTACTTC.

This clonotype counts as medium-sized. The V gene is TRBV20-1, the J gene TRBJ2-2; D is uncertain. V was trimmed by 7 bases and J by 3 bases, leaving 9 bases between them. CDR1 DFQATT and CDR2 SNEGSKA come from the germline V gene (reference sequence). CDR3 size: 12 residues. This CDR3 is CSGISDTGELFF. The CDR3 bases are TGCAGTGGGATAAGTGACACCGGGGAGCTGTTTTTT.

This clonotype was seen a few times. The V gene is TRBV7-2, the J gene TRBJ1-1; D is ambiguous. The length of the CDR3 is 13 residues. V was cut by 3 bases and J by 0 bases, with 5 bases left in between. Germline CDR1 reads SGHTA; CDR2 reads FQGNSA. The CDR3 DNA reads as TGTGCCAGCAGCTTGCGGCTGAACACTGAAGCTTTCTTT. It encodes CASSLRLNTEAFF.

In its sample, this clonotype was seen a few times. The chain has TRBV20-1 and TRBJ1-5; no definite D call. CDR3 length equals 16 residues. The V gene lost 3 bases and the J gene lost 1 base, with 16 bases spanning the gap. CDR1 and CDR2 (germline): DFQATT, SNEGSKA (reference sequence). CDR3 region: CSASRQVRYSNQPQHF. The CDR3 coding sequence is TGCAGTGCTAGCCGGCAGGTTCGATACAGCAATCAGCCCCAGCATTTT.

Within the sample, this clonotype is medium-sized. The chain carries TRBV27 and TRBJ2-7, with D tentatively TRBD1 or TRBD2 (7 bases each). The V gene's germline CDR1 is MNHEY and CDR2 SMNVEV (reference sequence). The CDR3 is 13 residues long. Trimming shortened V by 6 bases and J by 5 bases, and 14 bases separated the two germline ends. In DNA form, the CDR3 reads TGTGCCAGCAGGGGGGCAGGGGGGGACGAGCAGTACTTC. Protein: CASRGAGGDEQYF.

The CDR3 reads CSVKTSGGPFTDTQYF. The CDR3 DNA sequence: TGCAGCGTTAAAACTAGCGGGGGGCCCTTTACAGATACGCAGTATTTT. V and J are TRBV29-1 and TRBJ2-3; 12 bases agree with TRBD2. Unmatched junction bases numbered 9, after V lost 5 bases and J lost 3 bases. CDR3 length equals 16 residues. Germline values: CDR1 SQVTM, CDR2 ANQGSEA.

CDR3 residues: CASSARKTGRGMNTEAFF. As DNA, the CDR3 is TGTGCCAGCAGCGCGCGTAAGACAGGAAGGGGGATGAACACTGAAGCTTTCTTT. This chain joins TRBV7-2 and TRBJ1-1; TRBD1 might be the D (6 bases). This CDR3 is 18 amino acids long. V dropped 5 bases and J dropped 0 bases, with 22 bases sitting between them. Germline lookup yields CDR1 SGHTA and CDR2 FQGNSA. Full variable domain (remainder filled in from reference TRBV7-2 and TRBJ1-1): GAGVSQSPSNKVTEKGKDVELRCDPISGHTALYWYRQSLGQGLEFLIYFQGNSAPDKSGLPSDRFSAERTGGSVSTLTIQRTQQEDSAVYLCASSARKTGRGMNTEAFFGQGTRLTVV.

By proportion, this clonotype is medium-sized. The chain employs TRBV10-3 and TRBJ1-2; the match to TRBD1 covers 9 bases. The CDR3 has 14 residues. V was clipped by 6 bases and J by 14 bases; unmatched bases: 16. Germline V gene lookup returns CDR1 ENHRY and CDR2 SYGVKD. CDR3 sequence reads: CAISTGTGSAVETF. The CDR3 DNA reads TGTGCCATCAGCACCGGGACAGGGTCGGCAGTTGAAACCTTC.

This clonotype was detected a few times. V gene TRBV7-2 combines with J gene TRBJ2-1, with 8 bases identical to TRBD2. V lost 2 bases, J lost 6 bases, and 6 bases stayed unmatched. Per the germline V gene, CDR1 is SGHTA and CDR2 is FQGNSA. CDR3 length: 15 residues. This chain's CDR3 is CASSLMGSGVNEQFF. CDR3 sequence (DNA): TGTGCCAGCAGCTTAATGGGTAGCGGGGTCAATGAGCAGTTCTTC. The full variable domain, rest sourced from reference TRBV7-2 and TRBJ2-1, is GAGVSQSPSNKVTEKGKDVELRCDPISGHTALYWYRQSLGQGLEFLIYFQGNSAPDKSGLPSDRFSAERTGGSVSTLTIQRTQQEDSAVYLCASSLMGSGVNEQFFGPGTRLTVL.